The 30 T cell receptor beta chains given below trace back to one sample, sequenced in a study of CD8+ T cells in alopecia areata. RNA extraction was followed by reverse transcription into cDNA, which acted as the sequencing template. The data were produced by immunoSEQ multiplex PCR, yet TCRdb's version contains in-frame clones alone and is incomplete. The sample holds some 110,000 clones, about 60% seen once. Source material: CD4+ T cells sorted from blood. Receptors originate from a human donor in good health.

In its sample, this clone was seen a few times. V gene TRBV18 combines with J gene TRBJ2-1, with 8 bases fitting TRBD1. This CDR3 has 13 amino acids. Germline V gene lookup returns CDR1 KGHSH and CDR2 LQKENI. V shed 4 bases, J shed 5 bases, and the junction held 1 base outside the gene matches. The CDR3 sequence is CASSRDRNNEQFF. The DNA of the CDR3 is TGTGCCAGCTCACGGGACAGGAACAATGAGCAGTTCTTC.

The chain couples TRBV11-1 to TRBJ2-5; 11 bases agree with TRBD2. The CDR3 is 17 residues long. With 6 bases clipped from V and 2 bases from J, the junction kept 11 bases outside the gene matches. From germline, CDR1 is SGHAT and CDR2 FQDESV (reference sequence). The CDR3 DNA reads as TGTGCCAGCAGACCTGGATCGGCTAGCGGGGGGCAAGAGACCCAGTACTTC. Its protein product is CASRPGSASGGQETQYF.

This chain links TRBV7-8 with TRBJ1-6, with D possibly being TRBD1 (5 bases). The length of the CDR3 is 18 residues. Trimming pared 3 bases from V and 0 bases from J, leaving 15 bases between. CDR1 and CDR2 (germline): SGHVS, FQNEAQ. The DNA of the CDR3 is TGTGCCAGCAGCTTTAGTTTTGGGGCAAGCTCCTATAATTCACCCCTCCACTTT. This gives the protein CASSFSFGASSYNSPLHF.

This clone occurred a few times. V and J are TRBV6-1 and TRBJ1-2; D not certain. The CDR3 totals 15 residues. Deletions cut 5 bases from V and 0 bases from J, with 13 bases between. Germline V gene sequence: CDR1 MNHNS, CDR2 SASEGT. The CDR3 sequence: CASSTTREANYGYTF. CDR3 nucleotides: TGTGCCAGCAGTACTACCCGAGAAGCTAACTATGGCTACACCTTC.

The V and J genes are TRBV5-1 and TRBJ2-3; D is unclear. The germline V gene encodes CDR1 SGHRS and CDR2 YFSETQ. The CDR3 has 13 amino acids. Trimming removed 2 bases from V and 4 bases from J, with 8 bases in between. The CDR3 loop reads CASSFAYADTQYF. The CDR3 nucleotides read TGCGCCAGCAGCTTTGCGTATGCAGATACGCAGTATTTT. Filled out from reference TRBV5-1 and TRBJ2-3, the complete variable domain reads KAGVTQTPRYLIKTRGQQVTLSCSPISGHRSVSWYQQTPGQGLQFLFEYFSETQRNKGNFPGRFSGRQFSNSRSEMNVSTLELGDSALYLCASSFAYADTQYFGPGTRLTVL.

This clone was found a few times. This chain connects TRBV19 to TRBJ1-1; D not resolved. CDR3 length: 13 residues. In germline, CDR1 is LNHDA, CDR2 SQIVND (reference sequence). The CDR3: CSPEGVGDTEAFF. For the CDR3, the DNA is TGTTCCCCGGAGGGTGTTGGGGACACTGAAGCTTTCTTT.

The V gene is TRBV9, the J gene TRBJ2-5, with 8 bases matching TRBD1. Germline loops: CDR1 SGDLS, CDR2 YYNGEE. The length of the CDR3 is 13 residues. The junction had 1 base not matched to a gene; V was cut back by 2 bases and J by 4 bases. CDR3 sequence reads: CASSVDRAETQYF. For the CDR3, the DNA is TGTGCCAGCAGCGTGGACAGGGCAGAGACCCAGTACTTC.

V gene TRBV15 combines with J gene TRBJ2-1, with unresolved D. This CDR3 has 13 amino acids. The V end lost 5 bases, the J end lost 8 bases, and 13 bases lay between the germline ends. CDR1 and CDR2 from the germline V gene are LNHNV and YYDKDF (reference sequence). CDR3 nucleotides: TGTGCCACCAGCGACCCCGATGAGGATGAGCAGTTCTTC. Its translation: CATSDPDEDEQFF.

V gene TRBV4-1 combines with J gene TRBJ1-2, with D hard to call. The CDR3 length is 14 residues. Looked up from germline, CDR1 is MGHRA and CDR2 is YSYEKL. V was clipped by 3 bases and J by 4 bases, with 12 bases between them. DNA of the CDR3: TGCGCCAGCAGCCAGGGCGACACCTTCTATGGCTACACCTTC. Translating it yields CASSQGDTFYGYTF.

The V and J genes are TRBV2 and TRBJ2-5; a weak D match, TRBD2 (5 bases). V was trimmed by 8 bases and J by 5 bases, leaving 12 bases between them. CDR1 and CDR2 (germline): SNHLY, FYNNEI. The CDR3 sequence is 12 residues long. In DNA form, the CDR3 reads TGTGCCAGCTCCAATCGGAGGGAGACCCAGTACTTC. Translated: CASSNRRETQYF.

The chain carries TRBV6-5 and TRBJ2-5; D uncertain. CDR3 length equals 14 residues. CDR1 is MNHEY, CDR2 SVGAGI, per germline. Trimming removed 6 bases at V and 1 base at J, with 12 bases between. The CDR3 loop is CASRPGWVQETQYF. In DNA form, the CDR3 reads TGTGCCAGCAGGCCAGGATGGGTCCAAGAGACCCAGTACTTC.

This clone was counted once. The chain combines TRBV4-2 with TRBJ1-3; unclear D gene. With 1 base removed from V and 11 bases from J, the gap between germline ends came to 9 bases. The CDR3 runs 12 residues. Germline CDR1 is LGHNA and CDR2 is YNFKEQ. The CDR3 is CASSQGSGAIYF. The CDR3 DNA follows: TGTGCCAGCAGCCAAGGGTCCGGGGCCATATATTTT.

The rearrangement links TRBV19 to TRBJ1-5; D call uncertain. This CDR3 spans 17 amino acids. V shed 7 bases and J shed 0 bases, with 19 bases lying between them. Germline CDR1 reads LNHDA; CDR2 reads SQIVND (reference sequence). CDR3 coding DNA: TGTGCCAGTACCGACACTGGAGGCGGTTATAGCAATCAGCCCCAGCATTTT. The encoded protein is CASTDTGGGYSNQPQHF.

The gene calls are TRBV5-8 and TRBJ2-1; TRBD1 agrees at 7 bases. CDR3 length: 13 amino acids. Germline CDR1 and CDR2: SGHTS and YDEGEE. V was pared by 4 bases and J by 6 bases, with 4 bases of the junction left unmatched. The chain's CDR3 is CASSHDRVNEQFF. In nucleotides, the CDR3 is TGTGCCAGCAGCCACGACAGGGTCAATGAGCAGTTCTTC.

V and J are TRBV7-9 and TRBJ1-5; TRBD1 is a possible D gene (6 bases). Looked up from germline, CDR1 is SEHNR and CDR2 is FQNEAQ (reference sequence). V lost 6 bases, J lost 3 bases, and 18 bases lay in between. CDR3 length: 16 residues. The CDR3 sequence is CASSLFLGQYNQPQHF. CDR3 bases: TGTGCCAGCAGTTTATTCCTTGGACAGTACAATCAGCCCCAGCATTTT.

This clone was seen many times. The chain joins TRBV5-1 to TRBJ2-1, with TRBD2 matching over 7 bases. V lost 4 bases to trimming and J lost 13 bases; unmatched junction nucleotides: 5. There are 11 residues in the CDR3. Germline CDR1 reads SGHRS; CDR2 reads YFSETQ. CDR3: CASSDTSVQFF. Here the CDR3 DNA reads TGCGCCAGCAGCGATACTAGCGTTCAGTTCTTC. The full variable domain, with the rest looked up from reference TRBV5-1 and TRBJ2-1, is KAGVTQTPRYLIKTRGQQVTLSCSPISGHRSVSWYQQTPGQGLQFLFEYFSETQRNKGNFPGRFSGRQFSNSRSEMNVSTLELGDSALYLCASSDTSVQFFGPGTRLTVL.

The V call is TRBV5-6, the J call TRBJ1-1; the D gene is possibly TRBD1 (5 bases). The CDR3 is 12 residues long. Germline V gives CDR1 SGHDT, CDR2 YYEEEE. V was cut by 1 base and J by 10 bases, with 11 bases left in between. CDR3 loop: CASSLWGTRAFF. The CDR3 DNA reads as TGTGCCAGCAGCTTGTGGGGCACGCGAGCTTTCTTT.

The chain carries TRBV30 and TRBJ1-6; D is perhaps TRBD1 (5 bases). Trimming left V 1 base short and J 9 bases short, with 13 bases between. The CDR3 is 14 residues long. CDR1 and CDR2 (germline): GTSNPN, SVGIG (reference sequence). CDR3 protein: CAWSGGTMASPLHF. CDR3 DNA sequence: TGTGCCTGGAGTGGAGGGACCATGGCTTCACCCCTCCACTTT.

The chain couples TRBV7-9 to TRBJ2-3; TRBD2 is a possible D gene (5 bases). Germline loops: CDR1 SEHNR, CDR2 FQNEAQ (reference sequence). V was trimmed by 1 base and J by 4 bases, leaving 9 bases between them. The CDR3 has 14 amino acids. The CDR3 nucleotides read TGTGCCAGCAGCTTAGGGAGAGGGTCAGATACGCAGTATTTT. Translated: CASSLGRGSDTQYF.

CDR3 sequence (DNA): TGTGCCAGCCCGCCGGGAACCTTAAGGGAGACCCAGTACTTC. Encoded protein: CASPPGTLRETQYF. The J gene is TRBJ2-5, the V gene TRBV27; D might be TRBD2 (5 bases). Per the germline V gene, CDR1 is MNHEY and CDR2 is SMNVEV (reference sequence). V was pared by 8 bases and J by 5 bases, with 18 bases between. The CDR3 totals 14 residues.

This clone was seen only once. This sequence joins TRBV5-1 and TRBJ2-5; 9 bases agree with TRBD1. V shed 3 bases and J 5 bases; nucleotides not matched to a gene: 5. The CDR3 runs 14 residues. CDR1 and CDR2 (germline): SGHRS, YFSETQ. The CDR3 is CASSSTGGGETQYF. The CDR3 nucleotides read TGCGCCAGCAGCTCAACAGGGGGCGGCGAGACCCAGTACTTC.

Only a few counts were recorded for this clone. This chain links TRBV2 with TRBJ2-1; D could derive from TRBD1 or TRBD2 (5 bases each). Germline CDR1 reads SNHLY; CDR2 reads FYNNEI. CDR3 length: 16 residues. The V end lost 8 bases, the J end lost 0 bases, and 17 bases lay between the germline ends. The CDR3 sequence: CASGVSGTRSYNEQFF. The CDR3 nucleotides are TGTGCCAGCGGTGTTTCCGGGACGCGCTCCTACAATGAGCAGTTCTTC. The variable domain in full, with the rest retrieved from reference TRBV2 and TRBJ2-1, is EPEVTQTPSHQVTQMGQEVILRCVPISNHLYFYWYRQILGQKVEFLVSFYNNEISEKSEIFDDQFSVERPDGSNFTLKIRSTKLEDSAMYFCASGVSGTRSYNEQFFGPGTRLTVL.

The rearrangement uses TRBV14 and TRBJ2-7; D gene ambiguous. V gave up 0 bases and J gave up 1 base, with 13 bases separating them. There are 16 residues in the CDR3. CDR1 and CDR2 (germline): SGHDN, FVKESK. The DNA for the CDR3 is TGTGCCAGCAGCCAAGATACGGAGAGGTGGTCCTACGAGCAGTACTTC. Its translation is CASSQDTERWSYEQYF.

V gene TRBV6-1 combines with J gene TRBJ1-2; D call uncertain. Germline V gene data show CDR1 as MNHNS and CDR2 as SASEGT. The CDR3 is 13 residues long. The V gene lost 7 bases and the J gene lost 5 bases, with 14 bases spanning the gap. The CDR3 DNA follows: TGTGCCAGCAATTCCGGGATCTCATATGGCTACACCTTC. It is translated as CASNSGISYGYTF.

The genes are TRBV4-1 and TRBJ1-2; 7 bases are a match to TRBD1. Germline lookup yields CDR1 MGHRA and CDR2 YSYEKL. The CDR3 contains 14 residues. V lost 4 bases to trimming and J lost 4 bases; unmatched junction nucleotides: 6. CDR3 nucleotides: TGCGCCAGCAGCCCACCGGGACAGACCTATGGCTACACCTTC. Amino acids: CASSPPGQTYGYTF.

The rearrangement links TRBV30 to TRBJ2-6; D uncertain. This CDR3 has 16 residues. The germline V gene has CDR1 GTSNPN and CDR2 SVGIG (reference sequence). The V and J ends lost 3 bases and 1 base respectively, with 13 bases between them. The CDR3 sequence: CAWSRGRVSGANVLTF. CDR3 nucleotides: TGTGCCTGGAGCCGAGGACGGGTGTCTGGGGCCAACGTCCTGACTTTC.

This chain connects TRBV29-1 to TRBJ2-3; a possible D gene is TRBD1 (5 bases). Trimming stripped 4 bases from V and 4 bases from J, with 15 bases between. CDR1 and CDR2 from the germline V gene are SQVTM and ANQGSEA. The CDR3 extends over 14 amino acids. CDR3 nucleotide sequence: TGCAGCGTTGGAACAGGCAGGGTGGCAGATACGCAGTATTTT. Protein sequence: CSVGTGRVADTQYF.

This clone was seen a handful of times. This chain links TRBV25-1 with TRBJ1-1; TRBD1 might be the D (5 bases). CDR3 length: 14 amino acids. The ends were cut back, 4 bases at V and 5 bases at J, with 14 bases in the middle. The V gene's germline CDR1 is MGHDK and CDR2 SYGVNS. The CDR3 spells CASSVGGTGTEAFF. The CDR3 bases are TGTGCCAGCAGTGTTGGGGGTACGGGGACTGAAGCTTTCTTT.

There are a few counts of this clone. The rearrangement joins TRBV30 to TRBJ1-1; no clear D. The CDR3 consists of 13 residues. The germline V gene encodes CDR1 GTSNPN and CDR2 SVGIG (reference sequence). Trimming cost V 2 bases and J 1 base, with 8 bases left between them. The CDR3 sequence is CAWSRHGNTEAFF. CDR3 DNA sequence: TGTGCCTGGAGTAGGCACGGGAACACTGAAGCTTTCTTT. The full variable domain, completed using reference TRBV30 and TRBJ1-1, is SQTIHQWPATLVQPVGSPLSLECTVEGTSNPNLYWYRQAAGRGLQLLFYSVGIGQISSEVPQNLSASRPQDRQFILSSKKLLLSDSGFYLCAWSRHGNTEAFFGQGTRLTVV.

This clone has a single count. In DNA, the CDR3 is TGCGCCAGCAGCCGAACAAGAACGATTACAGGGAGCGGGGAGCTGTTTTTT. It encodes CASSRTRTITGSGELFF. This rearrangement joins TRBV4-1 to TRBJ2-2, with D maybe TRBD1 (6 bases). Germline CDR1 reads MGHRA; CDR2 reads YSYEKL. The CDR3 has 17 residues. V was trimmed by 4 bases and J by 7 bases, leaving 22 bases between them.